The 16 T cell receptor beta chains presented below share a single source sample, sequenced in a study of T cell responses to AZD1222 COVID-19 vaccine (dated by TCRdb to 2020 to 2022). The time point label here, explained by the study, means: baseline before first vaccination. Receptor amplification or capture employed the immunoSEQ multiplex PCR assay. The source is immuneACCESS, and TCRdb retained only in-frame sequences with V and J called. Part of the clones is not carried over; for the studies checked, unresolved V genes explain less than half of this, and the remainder is unexplained. The sample includes 96,000 or so clones, with roughly nine tenths observed a single time. The ten largest make up more than 1.5% of the sample. Sample: peripheral blood, taken on day 0 of AZD1222 vaccination. The receptors shown here come from an adult in good health.

This clone was recorded only once. The chain couples TRBV10-2 to TRBJ2-3; TRBD1 matches at 8 bases. V shed 6 bases and J 8 bases; nucleotides not matched to a gene: 13. Germline CDR1 is WSHSY and CDR2 is SAAADI. CDR3 size: 15 residues. Here the CDR3 DNA reads TGCGCCAGCAGCGGGACAGGTGGGGACACCGGTACGCAGTATTTT. Translating gives CASSGTGGDTGTQYF.

The rearrangement joins TRBV5-1 to TRBJ2-3; D possibly corresponds to TRBD2 (5 bases). Germline V lookup: CDR1 SGHRS, CDR2 YFSETQ. This CDR3 has 14 amino acids. The ends were cut back, 6 bases at V and 0 bases at J, with 11 bases in the middle. CDR3 in amino acids: CASNPGMSTDTQYF. The DNA for the CDR3 is TGCGCCAGCAACCCGGGGATGAGCACAGATACGCAGTATTTT.

V and J are TRBV29-1 and TRBJ1-5; D not resolved. The CDR3 extends over 13 amino acids. Germline loops: CDR1 SQVTM, CDR2 ANQGSEA. The V and J ends lost 4 bases and 4 bases respectively, with 11 bases between them. The CDR3 nucleotides are TGCAGCGTTGGGGCAGACTCAAATCAGCCCCAGCATTTT. Translating gives CSVGADSNQPQHF.

This chain joins TRBV4-3 and TRBJ2-7, with D possibly matching TRBD2 (6 bases). The CDR3 consists of 15 residues. V lost 0 bases, J lost 0 bases, and 9 bases lay in between. Germline V gene sequence: CDR1 LGHNA, CDR2 YSLEER. CDR3 sequence reads: CASSQEEGSSYEQYF. The CDR3 nucleotides read TGCGCCAGCAGCCAAGAGGAGGGTAGCTCCTACGAGCAGTACTTC.

This clone has just a few counts. V and J are TRBV5-6 and TRBJ2-7, with a tentative D call TRBD1 (5 bases). The CDR3 runs 12 residues. V was shortened by 0 bases and J by 5 bases, with 6 bases between the two germline ends. Germline CDR1 and CDR2: SGHDT and YYEEEE. The CDR3 spells CASSLGTNEQYF. CDR3 nucleotide sequence: TGTGCCAGCAGCTTGGGGACAAACGAGCAGTACTTC.

The chain is built from TRBV24-1 and TRBJ1-2; D is unclear. Trimming took 4 bases from V and 3 from J, leaving 5 bases between them. The germline gives CDR1 KGHDR, CDR2 SFDVKD. This CDR3 has 12 residues. CDR3 sequence (DNA): TGTGCCACCAGTGACTCGGACTATGGCTACACCTTC. Its translation is CATSDSDYGYTF.

V and J are TRBV10-3 and TRBJ1-2, with 10 bases lining up with TRBD1. CDR3 length: 14 amino acids. Trimming cost V 10 bases and J 4 bases; bases outside gene matches: 9. Germline V gives CDR1 ENHRY, CDR2 SYGVKD. In DNA form, the CDR3 reads TGTGCCAGCGAGGGACAGGGGTCGGTCTATGGCTACACCTTC. The encoded protein is CASEGQGSVYGYTF.

This sequence joins TRBV5-4 and TRBJ1-2; D is ambiguous. There are 11 residues in the CDR3. Germline loops: CDR1 SGHNT, CDR2 YYREEE (reference sequence). V was shortened by 5 bases and J by 5 bases, with 7 bases between the two germline ends. The CDR3, as DNA: TGTGCCAGCAGAGGAGTGTATGGCTACACCTTC. It yields the protein CASRGVYGYTF.

This chain links TRBV30 with TRBJ1-3; D not certain. This CDR3 comprises 13 residues. Germline CDR1 is GTSNPN and CDR2 is SVGIG (reference sequence). Trimming pared 2 bases from V and 0 bases from J, leaving 5 bases between. CDR3 coding DNA: TGTGCCTGGAGTAGGGACTCTGGAAACACCATATATTTT. The encoded protein is CAWSRDSGNTIYF.

The chain joins TRBV5-5 to TRBJ2-5, with no clear D. Germline CDR1 and CDR2: SGHKS and YYEKEE (reference sequence). V gave up 1 base and J gave up 1 base, with 11 bases separating them. The CDR3 has 15 residues. The DNA of the CDR3 is TGTGCCAGCAGCTTGTTCCTCCCGCGCCAAGAGACCCAGTACTTC. Amino acid sequence: CASSLFLPRQETQYF.

The chain links TRBV5-1 to TRBJ1-1; D perhaps matches TRBD1 (6 bases). V was cut by 0 bases and J by 11 bases, with 17 bases left in between. The CDR3 consists of 14 residues. Germline CDR1 and CDR2: SGHRS and YFSETQ. The CDR3 reads CASSLDGNRRGAFF. The CDR3 bases are TGCGCCAGCAGCTTGGACGGTAACAGGAGGGGGGCTTTCTTT.

The CDR3 nucleotides are TGTGCCTGGACCGGACAGGGATACCAAGAGACCCAGTACTTC. This encodes CAWTGQGYQETQYF. The rearrangement uses TRBV30 and TRBJ2-5; 8 bases line up with TRBD1. The CDR3 runs 14 residues. Germline V gene data show CDR1 as GTSNPN and CDR2 as SVGIG (reference sequence). After removal of 4 bases from V and 0 bases from J, the junction contained 4 bases not matched to a gene.

The chain employs TRBV12-3 or TRBV12-4 and TRBJ1-2; the D is unclear. The CDR3 has 13 amino acids. Trimming cost V 1 base and J 5 bases, with 8 bases left between them. The CDR3: CASSLDRGYGYTF. The CDR3 DNA reads TGTGCCAGCAGTTTAGACCGGGGTTATGGCTACACCTTC.

The V call is TRBV7-9, the J call TRBJ2-7; 7 bases fit TRBD2. Germline V lookup: CDR1 SEHNR, CDR2 FQNEAQ (reference sequence). The V segment lost 1 base and the J segment 2 bases; nucleotides outside the gene matches: 11. The CDR3 runs 17 residues. The CDR3 reads CASSLVGGQRGTYEQYF. Here the CDR3 DNA reads TGTGCCAGCAGCTTAGTCGGCGGCCAGCGGGGCACCTACGAGCAGTACTTC.

The chain carries TRBV7-2 and TRBJ2-1; 10 bases are a match to TRBD2. The CDR3 extends over 16 amino acids. V was pared by 2 bases and J by 7 bases, with 8 bases of the junction left unmatched. Germline V CDR1 and CDR2: SGHTA, FQGNSA. The CDR3 loop reads CASSLRRLAGVNEQFF. Written as DNA, the CDR3 is TGTGCCAGCAGCTTAAGGCGTCTAGCGGGGGTTAATGAGCAGTTCTTC. Based on the CDR3 plus reference TRBV7-2 and TRBJ2-1, the full variable domain is GAGVSQSPSNKVTEKGKDVELRCDPISGHTALYWYRQSLGQGLEFLIYFQGNSAPDKSGLPSDRFSAERTGGSVSTLTIQRTQQEDSAVYLCASSLRRLAGVNEQFFGPGTRLTVL.

CDR3 residues: CSVEENRGNEQFF. CDR3 nucleotide sequence: TGCAGCGTTGAAGAGAACCGGGGCAATGAGCAGTTCTTC. J is TRBJ2-1 and V is TRBV29-1, with D possibly TRBD2 on 5 matching bases. The CDR3 is 13 amino acids. Trimming stripped 0 bases from V and 6 bases from J, with 9 bases between. Germline CDR1 reads SQVTM; CDR2 reads ANQGSEA.